One sample yielded the 25 T cell receptor beta chains listed below, sequenced in a study of cytomegalovirus exposure and HLA in healthy donors. The PCR was carried out with 60 Vbeta primers and 13 Jbeta primers. TCRdb's table, derived via immunoSEQ multiplex PCR, lists solely in-frame clones and lacks some. The sample has about 120,000 clones, around two thirds seen once. The sample was PBMCs. These receptors were collected from a human donor in good health.

The V and J genes are TRBV29-1 and TRBJ1-2; 10 bases agree with TRBD1. Germline CDR1 SQVTM, CDR2 ANQGSEA. Losses at the gene ends were 7 bases for V and 6 bases for J; bases not matched to a gene: 8. The CDR3 extends over 13 amino acids. CDR3 sequence reads: CSGGDRGMNGYTF. The CDR3 nucleotides are TGCAGCGGGGGGGACAGGGGAATGAATGGCTACACCTTC. Together with reference TRBV29-1 and TRBJ1-2, the CDR3 gives the full variable domain: SAVISQKPSRDICQRGTSLTIQCQVDSQVTMMFWYRQQPGQSLTLIATANQGSEATYESGFVIDKFPISRPNLTFSTLTVSNMSPEDSSIYLCSGGDRGMNGYTFGSGTRLTVV.

The chain carries TRBV5-1 and TRBJ1-3; 7 bases map to TRBD1. The CDR3 has 15 amino acids. Losses at the gene ends were 4 bases for V and 0 bases for J; bases not matched to a gene: 4. The germline gives CDR1 SGHRS, CDR2 YFSETQ. Here the CDR3 DNA reads TGCGCCAGCAGCGAGGCAGGGGGCTCTGGAAACACCATATATTTT. Its protein is CASSEAGGSGNTIYF.

In its sample, this clone was seen once. The rearrangement joins TRBV11-1 to TRBJ1-2; 8 nucleotides line up with TRBD1. The CDR3 is made up of 14 amino acids. The V gene's germline CDR1 is SGHAT and CDR2 FQDESV (reference sequence). V lost 8 bases to trimming and J lost 0 bases; unmatched junction nucleotides: 5. The CDR3 bases are TGTGCCAGCGCTCAGGGGGCACCTAACTATGGCTACACCTTC. Protein: CASAQGAPNYGYTF.

The chain has TRBV5-4 and TRBJ2-3, with TRBD1 matching 8 bases. V was clipped by 4 bases and J by 1 base; unmatched bases: 5. The germline CDR1 and CDR2 sequences are SGHNT and YYREEE (reference sequence). The CDR3 consists of 15 residues. In nucleotides, the CDR3 is TGTGCCAGCAGCGCGTACAGGGGGGGCACAGATACGCAGTATTTT. Translation: CASSAYRGGTDTQYF.

V usage is TRBV14 and J usage is TRBJ1-5; D ambiguous. The V end was cut by 0 bases, the J end by 6 bases, with 6 bases between. The CDR3 loop spans 13 amino acids. Germline V gene data show CDR1 as SGHDN and CDR2 as FVKESK. The CDR3 region has the DNA TGTGCCAGCAGCCAAGACGGAGTTCAGCCCCAGCATTTT. It translates to CASSQDGVQPQHF.

V gene TRBV27 combines with J gene TRBJ1-1; D gene unclear. Germline V gene data show CDR1 as MNHEY and CDR2 as SMNVEV (reference sequence). V was shortened by 6 bases and J by 3 bases, with 11 bases between the two germline ends. The CDR3 is 13 amino acids. Here the CDR3 DNA reads TGTGCCAGCAGGAGGGATTCTGACACTGAAGCTTTCTTT. This translates into CASRRDSDTEAFF.

The gene calls are TRBV28 and TRBJ1-2; TRBD1 aligns across 9 bases. CDR1 is MDHEN, CDR2 SYDVKM, per germline. J lost 0 bases, V lost 5 bases, and 10 bases had no gene match. The CDR3 is 17 amino acids. CDR3 region: CASSLRPGTGSNYGYTF. The CDR3 DNA reads as TGTGCCAGCAGTCTCCGTCCCGGGACAGGGTCTAACTATGGCTACACCTTC.

The chain recombines TRBV7-7 with TRBJ2-1; no clear D. The ends were cut back, 1 base at V and 6 bases at J, with 7 bases in the middle. Germline CDR1 and CDR2: SSHAT and FNYEAQ (reference sequence). This CDR3 is 13 amino acids long. The CDR3 protein is CASSLGGPNEQFF. CDR3 sequence (DNA): TGTGCCAGCAGCTTAGGTGGCCCCAATGAGCAGTTCTTC.

This clone was seen more than once but under ten times. The V call is TRBV30, the J call TRBJ1-1, with D possibly matching TRBD1 (5 bases). CDR1 is GTSNPN and CDR2 is SVGIG in the germline V gene (reference sequence). Trimming pared 0 bases from V and 10 bases from J, leaving 15 bases between. CDR3 size: 13 residues. CDR3: CAWSVKGIWVAFF. Written as DNA, the CDR3 is TGTGCCTGGAGTGTAAAGGGGATTTGGGTAGCTTTCTTT.

The chain has TRBV4-3 and TRBJ2-6; TRBD1 matches 8 bases. CDR3 size: 18 residues. From germline, CDR1 is LGHNA and CDR2 YSLEER. Unmatched junction bases numbered 5, after V lost 0 bases and J lost 1 base. The CDR3 bases are TGCGCCAGCAGCCAAGAGGCCAGGGGGCTGTCTGGGGCCAACGTCCTGACTTTC. This sequence encodes CASSQEARGLSGANVLTF.

This CDR3 reads CASSGGWSGELFF. CDR3 coding DNA: TGCGCCAGCAGTGGAGGTTGGTCCGGGGAGCTGTTTTTT. This chain joins TRBV10-1 and TRBJ2-2; D not certain. V was cut by 4 bases and J by 6 bases, with 9 bases left in between. Germline V lookup: CDR1 WNHNN, CDR2 SYGVQD (reference sequence). The CDR3 covers 13 residues.

V and J are TRBV7-2 and TRBJ1-2, with D unclear. Trimming cost V 5 bases and J 4 bases, with 14 bases left between them. The CDR3 contains 14 residues. Germline V gives CDR1 SGHTA, CDR2 FQGNSA. The CDR3 nucleotides are TGTGCCAGCAGCCAGCCGACAAGTTTCTATGGCTACACCTTC. Encoded protein: CASSQPTSFYGYTF.

This clone was observed a single time. The CDR3 nucleotides read TGTGCCAGCGGGCGGGCCTCTGTTAACGAGCAGTACTTC. It codes for CASGRASVNEQYF. The V call is TRBV6-5, the J call TRBJ2-7; D possibly corresponds to TRBD2 (5 bases). The CDR3 length is 13 residues. Trimming left V 8 bases short and J 5 bases short, with 16 bases between. In germline, CDR1 is MNHEY, CDR2 SVGAGI.

The V call is TRBV27, the J call TRBJ1-1; D call uncertain. The CDR3 contains 13 residues. Trimming removed 6 bases from V and 6 bases from J, with 14 bases in between. Germline-derived CDR1 and CDR2 are MNHEY and SMNVEV (reference sequence). Here the CDR3 reads CASSFSPTSEAFF. DNA of the CDR3: TGTGCCAGCAGCTTTTCCCCCACTTCTGAAGCTTTCTTT.

This clone was found a few times. The chain employs TRBV7-2 and TRBJ2-7, with 11 bases that match TRBD2. This CDR3 has 14 amino acids. Germline CDR1 and CDR2: SGHTA and FQGNSA. V lost 5 bases and J lost 4; bases outside the gene matches: 4. The CDR3 bases are TGTGCCAGCAGCCGCACTAGCGGGGGTTACGAGCAGTACTTC. Its translation is CASSRTSGGYEQYF.

V is TRBV27 and J is TRBJ2-6; the match to TRBD1 covers 12 bases. J gave up 5 bases and V 2 bases, and 10 bases lay outside the gene matches. In germline, CDR1 is MNHEY, CDR2 SMNVEV (reference sequence). This CDR3 has 19 amino acids. The CDR3, as DNA: TGTGCCAGCAGTTTAGTCGGGACAGGGGGCGCTTTTAGGGCCAACGTCCTGACTTTC. Encoded protein: CASSLVGTGGAFRANVLTF.

The rearrangement uses TRBV6-5 and TRBJ1-1; the D gene is possibly TRBD1 (6 bases). The CDR3 covers 15 residues. Germline CDR1 is MNHEY and CDR2 is SVGAGI. Trimming removed 8 bases at V and 0 bases at J, with 16 bases between. CDR3 region: CASGKGGALNTEAFF. The CDR3 DNA sequence: TGTGCCAGCGGGAAGGGGGGGGCGCTGAACACTGAAGCTTTCTTT.

V usage is TRBV29-1 and J usage is TRBJ1-1, with 7 bases fitting TRBD1. The CDR3 is made up of 12 amino acids. The germline gives CDR1 SQVTM, CDR2 ANQGSEA. J was trimmed by 2 bases and V by 7 bases; bases with no gene match: 4. CDR3 bases: TGCAGCGCCGACAGGGATAACACTGAAGCTTTCTTT. This codes for CSADRDNTEAFF.

This clone is a singleton in its sample. This chain uses TRBV6-1 with TRBJ1-5, with 7 bases matching TRBD1. CDR1 is MNHNS, CDR2 SASEGT, per germline. The CDR3 is made up of 19 amino acids. J gave up 1 base and V 3 bases, and 15 bases lay outside the gene matches. CDR3 DNA sequence: TGTGCCAGCAGTGATTCGAACAGGGGAGTAGTTAAGAGCAATCAGCCCCAGCATTTT. Its protein is CASSDSNRGVVKSNQPQHF.

This clone was observed a handful of times. This rearrangement joins TRBV4-3 to TRBJ2-2; perhaps TRBD2 as D (6 bases). The CDR3 covers 16 residues. Trimming removed 3 bases from V and 4 bases from J, with 15 bases in between. Germline loops: CDR1 LGHNA, CDR2 YSLEER. Here the CDR3 DNA reads TGCGCCAGCAGCCAGGACCGGGCGGGACTCACCGGGGAGCTGTTTTTT. It yields the protein CASSQDRAGLTGELFF.

The chain recombines TRBV7-2 with TRBJ1-5; D is ambiguous. The V gene lost 2 bases and the J gene lost 3 bases, with 5 bases spanning the gap. Looked up from germline, CDR1 is SGHTA and CDR2 is FQGNSA. The CDR3 is 13 amino acids. CDR3 loop: CASSLIDNQPQHF. The CDR3 nucleotides read TGTGCCAGCAGCTTAATAGACAATCAGCCCCAGCATTTT.

The V gene is TRBV28, the J gene TRBJ1-5, with 8 bases aligning to TRBD1. Germline-derived CDR1 and CDR2 are MDHEN and SYDVKM. J lost 2 bases, V lost 10 bases, and 1 base had no gene match. This CDR3 has 12 amino acids. The CDR3: CATGQGNQPQHF. Here the CDR3 DNA reads TGTGCCACGGGACAGGGCAATCAGCCCCAGCATTTT.

V is TRBV2 and J is TRBJ1-4; possible D gene TRBD1, 5 bases. Germline V lookup: CDR1 SNHLY, CDR2 FYNNEI. Trimming removed 6 bases at V and 0 bases at J, with 8 bases between. This CDR3 region has 14 residues. In DNA, the CDR3 is TGTGCCAGCAGAGACAGTGCAACTAATGAAAAACTGTTTTTT. Protein: CASRDSATNEKLFF.

V usage is TRBV9 and J usage is TRBJ2-1; 9 nucleotides line up with TRBD2. The CDR3 loop spans 16 amino acids. With V trimmed by 4 bases and J by 9 bases, 14 bases remained unmatched. The germline CDR1 and CDR2 sequences are SGDLS and YYNGEE. The CDR3 reads CASSPRLADIQGEQFF. The CDR3 region has the DNA TGTGCCAGCAGCCCCCGACTAGCGGACATACAAGGTGAGCAGTTCTTC.

This clone was counted a few times. The chain carries TRBV14 and TRBJ2-3; D might be TRBD2 (7 bases). V lost 4 bases to trimming and J lost 10 bases, with 18 bases between them. The germline CDR1 and CDR2 sequences are SGHDN and FVKESK. The CDR3 is 14 amino acids. This CDR3 reads CASSREGGAVAQYF. CDR3 nucleotide sequence: TGTGCCAGCAGCCGGGAGGGGGGTGCTGTCGCGCAGTATTTT.